Following are 28 T cell receptor beta chains from one sample sequenced in a study of CD8+CD57+ T cells in acquired aplastic anemia. The patients chosen for sequencing had shown expansion of CD8+CD57+ cells (detected by flow cytometry). Researchers used genomic DNA as the template to profile TCR beta VDJ and CDR3. TCRdb recomputed calls from the reads with MiXCR, one row per CDR3 protein. Among 150,000 or so distinct CDR3 sequences listed, around half were seen once. The specimen was sorted CD4+, CD8+, or CD8+CD57+ T cells (not recorded which) from PBMCs. The receptor source for this set is a human donor with aplastic anemia.

The chain has TRBV7-2 and TRBJ1-1, with 10 bases that match TRBD1. Unmatched junction bases numbered 3, after V lost 7 bases and J lost 1 base. Germline V gene sequence: CDR1 SGHTA, CDR2 FQGNSA. The CDR3 consists of 14 residues. CDR3 loop: CASTGQGTNTEAFF. Here the CDR3 DNA reads TGTGCCAGCACGGGACAGGGGACGAACACTGAAGCTTTCTTT.

This clonotype was seen more than once but under ten times. The chain uses TRBV12-3 or TRBV12-4 and TRBJ2-7; D unclear. This CDR3 has 12 amino acids. V was trimmed by 6 bases and J by 6 bases, leaving 12 bases between them. DNA of the CDR3: TGTGCCAGCAGCCTCAACCCCTGCGAGCAGTACTTC. The encoded protein is CASSLNPCEQYF.

This clonotype was counted only a few times. The chain links TRBV7-6 to TRBJ2-1; D is perhaps TRBD2 (5 bases). CDR3 length equals 12 residues. CDR1 is SGHVS, CDR2 FNYEAQ, per germline. V lost 5 bases, J lost 10 bases, and 12 bases lay in between. CDR3 sequence: CASSPSSGEQFF. CDR3 DNA sequence: TGTGCCAGCAGCCCCTCCTCGGGGGAGCAGTTCTTC.

This clonotype was seen only once. This rearrangement joins TRBV2 to TRBJ2-1; D is uncertain. This CDR3 comprises 12 residues. Trimming cost V 1 base and J 13 bases, with 11 bases left between them. Germline lookup yields CDR1 SNHLY and CDR2 FYNNEI. The CDR3 DNA reads TGTGCCAGCAGTGAAGTTGCGACGTTACAGTTCTTC. Amino acids: CASSEVATLQFF. The variable domain in full, with the rest retrieved from reference TRBV2 and TRBJ2-1, is EPEVTQTPSHQVTQMGQEVILRCVPISNHLYFYWYRQILGQKVEFLVSFYNNEISEKSEIFDDQFSVERPDGSNFTLKIRSTKLEDSAMYFCASSEVATLQFFGPGTRLTVL.

The V and J genes are TRBV28 and TRBJ2-5; tentatively, D is TRBD1 (6 bases). The CDR3 spans 16 residues. Trimming pared 6 bases from V and 5 bases from J, leaving 22 bases between. The germline CDR1 and CDR2 sequences are MDHEN and SYDVKM. CDR3 DNA sequence: TGTGCCAGCAGGGGGACACACTTGGGGGACCTTGAGACCCAGTACTTC. This encodes CASRGTHLGDLETQYF.

Concerning this clonotype itself: The junction and the germline gene differ at one end; a read error may be behind it. The chain joins TRBV7-8 to TRBJ1-2; a possible D gene is TRBD1 (5 bases). Germline CDR1 reads SGHVS; CDR2 reads FQNEAQ. CDR3 size: 12 residues. The chain's CDR3 is CASRLGASGYTF. The CDR3 bases are TGTGCCAGCAGGTTAGGGGCGTCTGGCTACACCTTC.

A few counts support this clonotype. The chain has TRBV12-3 or TRBV12-4 and TRBJ2-5, with D maybe TRBD1 (6 bases). This CDR3 contains 16 residues. The V end lost 4 bases, the J end lost 10 bases, and 25 bases lay between the germline ends. The CDR3 bases are TGTGCCAGCAGTTCATCGACAGGCCAGAACCAAGAGGGCCAGTACTTC. Its translation is CASSSSTGQNQEGQYF.

This clonotype showed up many times. The chain combines TRBV7-6 with TRBJ1-1; maybe TRBD1 (5 bases). The CDR3 is 13 residues long. Germline lookup yields CDR1 SGHVS and CDR2 FNYEAQ. The V gene lost 5 bases and the J gene lost 4 bases, with 11 bases spanning the gap. CDR3: CASSQGRGTEAFF. In DNA, the CDR3 is TGTGCCAGCAGCCAGGGTAGGGGCACTGAAGCTTTCTTT.

To note about this clonotype: A much bigger clone sits one base away, suggesting this may be a read error. Because the CDR3 is missing its conserved closing phenylalanine or tryptophan, this is likely a read error. This chain connects TRBV12-3 or TRBV12-4 to TRBJ2-2; weak D call: TRBD1 (5 bases). The germline V and J ends were trimmed by 9 bases and 4 bases, with 12 bases remaining between them. The CDR3 has 13 amino acids. In DNA form, the CDR3 reads TGTGCCAGTTTGGGGCGGCGCACCGGGGAGCTGTTTTCT. This encodes CASLGRRTGELFS.

This clonotype was recorded many times. The V call is TRBV10-3, the J call TRBJ2-3; 8 bases match TRBD2. With V trimmed by 0 bases and J by 5 bases, 13 bases remained unmatched. CDR1 and CDR2 (germline): ENHRY, SYGVKD. The CDR3 spans 18 residues. The CDR3 protein is CAISESRLAGPRKDTQYF. The CDR3 DNA follows: TGTGCCATCAGTGAGTCGAGGCTAGCGGGTCCTAGGAAAGATACGCAGTATTTT.

This clonotype was seen ten or more times. The chain combines TRBV10-3 with TRBJ1-2; perhaps TRBD1 as D (6 bases). V was shortened by 2 bases and J by 7 bases, with 14 bases between the two germline ends. The CDR3 has 14 amino acids. Germline V CDR1 and CDR2: ENHRY, SYGVKD. This chain's CDR3 is CAISEGGESSGYTF. CDR3 DNA sequence: TGTGCCATCAGTGAGGGGGGCGAGTCGAGTGGCTACACCTTC.

A word on this clonotype: A much larger clone lies a single base off, so this may be a read error. The V call is TRBV10-3, the J call TRBJ1-5; a possible D gene is TRBD1 (5 bases). This CDR3 contains 14 residues. The V end was cut by 5 bases, the J end by 1 base, with 9 bases between. Germline CDR1 is ENHRY and CDR2 is SYGVKD. The CDR3 DNA reads TGTGCCATCAGTCCGGGGGGGAGCAATCAGCCCCAGCATTTT. Encoded protein: CAISPGGSNQPQHF.

There are many counts of this clonotype. V usage is TRBV5-4 and J usage is TRBJ1-4; D gene unclear. The CDR3 contains 14 residues. Germline V gene data show CDR1 as SGHNT and CDR2 as YYREEE (reference sequence). Trimming took off 1 base at V and 6 bases at J, with 10 bases between the two ends. Here the CDR3 reads CASSLWQEYEKLFF. The CDR3 DNA is TGTGCCAGCAGCTTGTGGCAGGAATATGAAAAACTGTTTTTT.

The chain combines TRBV2 with TRBJ2-7; a possible D gene is TRBD2 (7 bases). V gave up 2 bases and J gave up 3 bases, with 11 bases separating them. The CDR3 consists of 14 residues. Germline assignment: CDR1 SNHLY and CDR2 FYNNEI. The CDR3 nucleotides are TGTGCCAGCAGTGAATACGGGGGGCTCTACGAGCAGTACTTC. It specifies CASSEYGGLYEQYF.

This clonotype has ten or more counts. In nucleotides, the CDR3 is TGTGCCAGCAGTCCGCAGGGGCGGGATGGCTCACCCCTCCACTTT. This encodes CASSPQGRDGSPLHF. V usage is TRBV27 and J usage is TRBJ1-6; tentatively, D is TRBD1 (6 bases). Germline values: CDR1 MNHEY, CDR2 SMNVEV (reference sequence). The CDR3 sequence is 15 residues long. V was trimmed by 5 bases and J by 10 bases, leaving 18 bases between them.

The V gene is TRBV11-2, the J gene TRBJ1-6, with 8 bases fitting TRBD1. Looked up from germline, CDR1 is SGHAT and CDR2 is FQNNGV. The CDR3 extends over 18 amino acids. Trimming took 8 bases from V and 7 from J; bases not matched to a gene: 19. In nucleotides, the CDR3 is TGTGCCAGCTCACTGAACCCCCCAGGACAGGGAGGCAATTCACCCCTCCACTTT. Translated, it gives CASSLNPPGQGGNSPLHF.

Points on this clonotype: Relative to the germline gene, one junction end is altered; a read error may explain this. The J gene is TRBJ2-2, the V gene TRBV10-1; TRBD1 matches 7 bases. The CDR3 extends over 16 amino acids. Looked up from germline, CDR1 is WNHNN and CDR2 is SYGVQD (reference sequence). The CDR3 region has the DNA TGTGCCAGCGGCGTAGGCCAGGGGGTTTTCACCGGGGAGCTGTTTTTT. Amino acid sequence: CASGVGQGVFTGELFF.

The rearrangement uses TRBV24-1 and TRBJ1-5; D is uncertain. The CDR3 contains 14 residues. With 2 bases removed from V and 3 bases from J, the gap between germline ends came to 7 bases. The germline V gene has CDR1 KGHDR and CDR2 SFDVKD. This CDR3 is CATSDSIHNQPQHF. CDR3 sequence (DNA): TGTGCCACCAGTGATTCGATCCACAATCAGCCCCAGCATTTT.

A word on this clonotype: This may be a read error, as it is one base from a much larger clone. The chain links TRBV6-4 to TRBJ1-2, with D maybe TRBD1 (5 bases). The CDR3 runs to 14 residues. The germline CDR1 and CDR2 sequences are MRHNA and SNTAGT. V lost 2 bases, J lost 6 bases, and 13 bases lay in between. The CDR3 nucleotides are TGTGCCAGCAGTGACACGCCGGGACGCCATGGCTACACCTTC. This codes for CASSDTPGRHGYTF.

This clonotype was picked up many times. The genes are TRBV20-1 and TRBJ2-1; tentative D call: TRBD2 (6 bases). Germline V gene lookup returns CDR1 DFQATT and CDR2 SNEGSKA (reference sequence). Trimming stripped 3 bases from V and 0 bases from J, with 15 bases between. The CDR3 sequence is 16 residues long. In DNA, the CDR3 is TGCAGTGCTAGTCGGGAGCCTAAGAGCTCCTACAATGAGCAGTTCTTC. Amino acids: CSASREPKSSYNEQFF.

The table lists this clonotype with a few counts. V gene TRBV10-2 combines with J gene TRBJ2-7; D not resolved. Germline assignment: CDR1 WSHSY and CDR2 SAAADI. Trimming removed 5 bases from V and 3 bases from J, with 5 bases in between. The CDR3 is 11 amino acids. CDR3 sequence: CASSIGYEQYF. The DNA of the CDR3 is TGCGCCAGCAGTATTGGCTACGAGCAGTACTTC.

At least ten counts were recorded for this clonotype. The chain carries TRBV5-1 and TRBJ2-1; D gene ambiguous. V was cut by 4 bases and J by 5 bases, with 4 bases left in between. This CDR3 region has 11 residues. Germline V gene data show CDR1 as SGHRS and CDR2 as YFSETQ. The DNA of the CDR3 is TGCGCCAGCAGCGATAACAATGAGCAGTTCTTC. It codes for CASSDNNEQFF.

Remarks on this clonotype: This may be a read error, as it is one base from a much larger clone. This chain uses TRBV7-2 with TRBJ1-1; D unclear. Per germline, CDR1 SGHTA and CDR2 FQGNSA. The length of the CDR3 is 16 residues. CDR3 sequence (DNA): TGTGCCGGCAGCTTAGCGAGCGTAGGTGCCAACACTGAAGCTTCCTTT. It specifies CAGSLASVGANTEASF.

The V and J genes are TRBV19 and TRBJ2-7, with 9 bases aligning to TRBD1. Germline V gene lookup returns CDR1 LNHDA and CDR2 SQIVND (reference sequence). The CDR3 runs to 15 residues. The V segment lost 2 bases and the J segment 7 bases; nucleotides outside the gene matches: 9. CDR3 protein: CASSITGTGIDEQYF. The CDR3 nucleotides read TGTGCCAGTAGTATAACGGGGACAGGGATCGATGAGCAGTACTTC.

At least ten counts were recorded for this clonotype. The gene calls are TRBV9 and TRBJ2-1; D is perhaps TRBD1 (5 bases). Germline lookup yields CDR1 SGDLS and CDR2 YYNGEE. The CDR3 extends over 15 amino acids. V was trimmed by 2 bases and J by 0 bases, leaving 9 bases between them. The CDR3 DNA sequence: TGTGCCAGCAGCGTGGGCGACAGCTCCTACAATGAGCAGTTCTTC. Amino acids: CASSVGDSSYNEQFF. Combining the CDR3 with reference TRBV9 and TRBJ2-1 gives the whole variable domain DSGVTQTPKHLITATGQRVTLRCSPRSGDLSVYWYQQSLDQGLQFLIQYYNGEERAKGNILERFSAQQFPDLHSELNLSSLELGDSALYFCASSVGDSSYNEQFFGPGTRLTVL.

The rearrangement uses TRBV6-5 and TRBJ1-2, with 7 bases aligning to TRBD1. This CDR3 region has 15 residues. In germline, CDR1 is MNHEY, CDR2 SVGAGI. V gave up 2 bases and J gave up 2 bases; unmatched junction bases: 5. This chain's CDR3 is CASSYEQGRNYGYTF. CDR3 in DNA: TGTGCCAGCAGTTACGAACAGGGGAGAAACTATGGCTACACCTTC.

The gene calls are TRBV12-3 or TRBV12-4 and TRBJ1-2; D remains ambiguous. V gave up 3 bases and J gave up 3 bases, with 5 bases separating them. The CDR3 has 12 residues. In nucleotides, the CDR3 is TGTGCCAGCAGTTTTGGGGACTATGGCTACACCTTC. Its protein is CASSFGDYGYTF.

The chain is built from TRBV10-3 and TRBJ2-1; 8 nucleotides align to TRBD2. Germline V gene data show CDR1 as ENHRY and CDR2 as SYGVKD. The J segment lost 5 bases and the V segment lost 4 bases, leaving 1 base of the junction unmatched. The CDR3 covers 13 residues. Here the CDR3 reads CAISAGGHNEQFF. In DNA form, the CDR3 reads TGTGCCATCAGTGCGGGGGGGCACAATGAGCAGTTCTTC.